This T cell receptor beta chain came from a study of spatial heterogeneity in lung cancer (dated by TCRdb to between 2017 and 2020). Describing the broader study: Beta-chain transcripts were consistently detected in greater numbers than alpha-chain transcripts, which likely reflected higher beta-chain transcript abundance. TCR transcript counts in tumor regions correlated strongly with a T cell transcriptional module score from matched bulk RNA-seq. In the raw uncorrected reads, each unique combination of TCR and UMI appeared more than ten times on average. The study quantitatively compared TCR alpha and beta repertoires across multiple tumor regions, matched nontumor lung and blood in non-small cell lung cancer. Nonsynonymous mutation counts, determined by whole-exome sequencing of tumor tissue, were related to features of the TCR repertoire. Both alpha and beta chains were TCR-sequenced in samples taken at surgery, namely 220 tumor regions, around 64 matched nontumor lung samples and some 53 PBMC samples. What the study reported, not specific to this receptor: The number of expanded intratumoral alpha and beta TCRs correlated with the tumor nonsynonymous mutation count. Counts of ubiquitous and regional expanded TCRs correlated with counts of ubiquitous and regional nonsynonymous mutations, respectively. Estimated TCR-seq coverage of tumor T cells was only around 7.2% for alpha chains and about 12% for beta chains. Additional single-cell paired TCR alpha and beta sequencing was considered necessary to confirm, at a functional level, the hypothesis that regional TCRs recognize regional mutations.

Library preparation employed 5' RACE. Sequencer: NextSeq 500. The TCR library protocol attached a unique molecular identifier to each TCR cDNA molecule to allow correction of PCR and sequencing errors. Per the source publication's procedure: Decombinator tools were used for TCR identification, UMI-based error correction and CDR3 extraction. TCRs above a frequency of 2 per 1,000, corresponding to the top 1% of the tumor frequency distribution, were defined as expanded. Expanded tumor TCRs statistically deemed absent (corrected P<0.05) from at least one tumor region were classed as regional, and all other expanded tumor TCRs were classed as ubiquitous. Rényi diversity was computed with the R vegan package after subsampling each repertoire 100 times to 5,000 TCRs. CDR3 similarity networks were built from amino acid triplet string-kernel similarity, connecting CDR3s with pairwise similarity above 0.82. TCRdb's own reprocessing of the public reads used fastp at Q25 and MiXCR and kept productive beta chains. Rows with one shared CDR3 protein collapse into an entry with the most common genes and DNA. TCRdb assigned the V and J calls; the authors' analysis was not used. This sample comprises about 100,000 distinct CDR3 sequences, 4% to 4.5% of them detected only once. Of the sample, 21% is held by the ten largest clones.

This clonotype was seen ten or more times. Its antigen specificity is not known. No clone much larger than this one lies a single base away; base qualities are absent. The sample's time point, from its label and the paper: sample taken at primary tumor resection. Donors were 72 patients with early-stage, untreated non-small cell lung cancer from the lung TRACERx cohort. TCR sequencing used whole RNA extracted from tumor and nontumor lung tissue, or from cryopreserved PBMC samples, without cell sorting. A patient was chosen for TCR sequencing only when enough RNA was available from at least two tumor regions. Before selection, tumor and adjacent nontumor lung specimens were reviewed by a lung pathologist. CDR1 and CDR2, looked up from the germline V gene, are MNHEY and SVGEGT. CDR3 length: 14 amino acids, cysteine to phenylalanine. CDR3 DNA only is kept here, 42 bases in frame from base 1. V ends up 5 bases short and J 8 bases short, with an unmatched junction base count of 7.

The origin of this receptor is a male donor with early-stage non-small cell lung cancer. Recombination joined TRBV6-2 or TRBV6-3 with TRBJ2-1, and 9 junctional nucleotides match TRBD2. The material sequenced was lung tumor tissue, taken at surgery. The base sequence is TGTGCCAGCAGTGCAGCGGGAGGACGGGATGAGCAGTTCTTC. Translated, it gives CASSAAGGRDEQFF.